These 12 T cell receptor beta chains originate from one sample sequenced in a study of CDR3 diversity in severe acne. Using its own MiXCR run on the PCR reads, TCRdb lists one record per CDR3 protein. The data show around 100,000 distinct CDR3 sequences, approximately 47% seen once. What was sequenced was blood. These receptors all come from a male donor with acne.

In this sample, this clonotype turned up a few times. This chain uses TRBV9 with TRBJ2-1; D tentatively reads TRBD1 or TRBD2 (7 bases each). The CDR3 is 18 residues long. V shed 2 bases and J shed 0 bases, with 18 bases lying between them. The germline gives CDR1 SGDLS, CDR2 YYNGEE. The DNA of the CDR3 is TGTGCCAGCAGCGTCAGGGGGGGGGGTCCTCTCTCCTACAATGAGCAGTTCTTC. Translation: CASSVRGGGPLSYNEQFF.

The chain is built from TRBV29-1 and TRBJ2-5; 8 bases match TRBD2. The CDR3 has 17 residues. Germline trimming cut 0 bases from V and 4 bases from J; bases unmatched to any gene: 13. Germline V gene lookup returns CDR1 SQVTM and CDR2 ANQGSEA. The CDR3 DNA sequence: TGCAGCGTTGAAGATAGGGTGACGGGAGGGCCAAGAGAGACCCAGTACTTC. Its translation is CSVEDRVTGGPRETQYF.

This clonotype came up many times. This sequence joins TRBV6-1 and TRBJ2-7; D not resolved. From germline, CDR1 is MNHNS and CDR2 SASEGT. Trimming pared 5 bases from V and 3 bases from J, leaving 8 bases between. The CDR3 has 12 amino acids. The CDR3 is CASSNNFYEQYF. CDR3 nucleotide sequence: TGTGCCAGCAGTAATAATTTCTACGAGCAGTACTTC.

A few counts support this clonotype. This chain joins TRBV9 and TRBJ1-4; tentatively, D is TRBD1 (5 bases). Germline V lookup: CDR1 SGDLS, CDR2 YYNGEE. CDR3 length: 24 residues. V shed 5 bases and J shed 4 bases, with 42 bases lying between them. CDR3 sequence: CASSVTAPPGRSTDLAGDNEKLFF. The CDR3 bases are TGTGCCAGCAGTGTTACCGCACCCCCAGGGCGTAGCACCGACTTAGCGGGAGATAATGAAAAACTGTTTTTT. The variable domain in full, completed from reference TRBV9 and TRBJ1-4, reads DSGVTQTPKHLITATGQRVTLRCSPRSGDLSVYWYQQSLDQGLQFLIQYYNGEERAKGNILERFSAQQFPDLHSELNLSSLELGDSALYFCASSVTAPPGRSTDLAGDNEKLFFGSGTQLSVL.

The chain couples TRBV24-1 to TRBJ2-7; tentative D call: TRBD1 (5 bases). Germline V gives CDR1 KGHDR, CDR2 SFDVKD. Trimming took off 2 bases at V and 2 bases at J, with 9 bases between the two ends. The length of the CDR3 is 14 residues. The DNA for the CDR3 is TGTGCCACCAGTGATTCTGACAGCCCCTACGAGCAGTACTTC. Its translation: CATSDSDSPYEQYF.

The rearrangement joins TRBV4-2 to TRBJ2-3, with 10 bases fitting TRBD2. CDR1 and CDR2 (germline): LGHNA, YNFKEQ. The CDR3 sequence is 16 residues long. Unmatched junction bases numbered 6, after V lost 0 bases and J lost 6 bases. The CDR3: CASSQDPSGSSDTQYF. The DNA of the CDR3 is TGTGCCAGCAGCCAAGATCCTAGCGGGAGTTCGGATACGCAGTATTTT.

The V call is TRBV7-9, the J call TRBJ1-4, with a possible D match to TRBD1 (6 bases). Germline V CDR1 and CDR2: SEHNR, FQNEAQ (reference sequence). V gave up 3 bases and J gave up 0 bases, with 11 bases separating them. This CDR3 region has 16 residues. CDR3 sequence: CASSFWTDPTNEKLFF. In DNA, the CDR3 is TGTGCCAGCAGCTTTTGGACAGACCCAACTAATGAAAAACTGTTTTTT.

Comment on this clonotype: A much larger clone lies a single base off, so this may be a read error. The CDR3 loop reads CASSLAQAGINTEAFF. The CDR3 bases are TGTGCCAGCAGCTTAGCTCAAGCGGGGATTAACACTGAAGCTTTCTTT. The chain links TRBV7-9 to TRBJ1-1; D is unresolved. V dropped 0 bases and J dropped 2 bases, with 13 bases sitting between them. The length of the CDR3 is 16 residues. Per germline, CDR1 SEHNR and CDR2 FQNEAQ (reference sequence).

In regard to this clonotype: Germline is not matched at one junction end, which may reflect a read error. This sequence joins TRBV12-3 or TRBV12-4 and TRBJ2-7, with no clear D. The CDR3 extends over 12 amino acids. CDR3 region: CASSFGRHPEDF. The CDR3 bases are TGTGCCAGCAGTTTCGGACGTCACCCCGAGGACTTC.

Ten or more counts support this clonotype. V usage is TRBV20-1 and J usage is TRBJ2-1; 8 bases line up with TRBD1. Germline V gene sequence: CDR1 DFQATT, CDR2 SNEGSKA (reference sequence). The CDR3 consists of 17 residues. The junction had 18 bases not matched to a gene; V was cut back by 2 bases and J by 9 bases. The CDR3, as DNA: TGCAGTGCTAGATATTTTAATTGGCGACAGGGGTTGTTTGAGCAGTTCTTC. Residues: CSARYFNWRQGLFEQFF.

This chain joins TRBV6-5 and TRBJ1-5; D is possibly TRBD1 (5 bases). The CDR3 spans 14 residues. The germline V gene encodes CDR1 MNHEY and CDR2 SVGAGI. The ends were cut back, 2 bases at V and 5 bases at J, with 10 bases in the middle. This CDR3 reads CASSYEGPDQPQHF. In nucleotides, the CDR3 is TGTGCCAGCAGTTACGAGGGGCCCGATCAGCCCCAGCATTTT.

This sequence joins TRBV29-1 and TRBJ2-6; D is possibly TRBD1 (5 bases). The germline gives CDR1 SQVTM, CDR2 ANQGSEA. V lost 5 bases and J 0 bases, leaving 8 bases between the germline ends. This CDR3 has 14 amino acids. CDR3 DNA sequence: TGCAGCGTTCGTAGGGGCTCTGGGGCCAACGTCCTGACTTTC. Its translation: CSVRRGSGANVLTF.